This note documents a single TCR beta chain sequence. Its antigen is not known. This entry comes from a study of T cell responses to AZD1222 COVID-19 vaccine. V lost 1 base and J lost 4, with 11 bases in between. Germline CDR1 is LGHDT and CDR2 is YNNKEL (reference sequence). This CDR3 is 15 amino acids long. Only in-frame clones appear in the TCRdb table, and some are missing; sequencing was by immunoSEQ multiplex PCR. The repertoire holds approximately 130,000 clones, with 93% as singletons. Overall study results and limits: Targeting of unmutated variant regions was reportedly seen in nearly half of spike-specific TCRs. Donors, mostly white British, included more females; clonal diversity was possibly underestimated. Repertoires in all cases were sampled only once the peak T cell response had passed.

This specimen was peripheral blood, taken on day 0 of AZD1222 vaccination. The receptor was isolated from an adult in good health. V usage is TRBV3-1 (or the pseudogene TRBV3-2) and J usage is TRBJ2-1; tentatively, D is TRBD2 (5 bases). CDR3 in amino acids: CASSQGLGDYNEQFF. CDR3 nucleotide sequence: TGTGCCAGCAGCCAAGGGTTGGGAGATTACAATGAGCAGTTCTTC.